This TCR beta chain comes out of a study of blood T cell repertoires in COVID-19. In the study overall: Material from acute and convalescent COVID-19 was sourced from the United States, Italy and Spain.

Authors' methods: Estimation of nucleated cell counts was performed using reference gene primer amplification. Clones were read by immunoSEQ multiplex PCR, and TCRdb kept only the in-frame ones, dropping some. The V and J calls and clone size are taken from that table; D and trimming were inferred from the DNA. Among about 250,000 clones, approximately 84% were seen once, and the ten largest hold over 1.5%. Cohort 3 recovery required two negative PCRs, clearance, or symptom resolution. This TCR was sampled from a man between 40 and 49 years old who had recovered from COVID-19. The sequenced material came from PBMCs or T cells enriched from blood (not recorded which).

CDR3 DNA sequence: TGTGCCAGCAGCTCCCACTACACTAGCGGGGGGGTGGATGAGCAGTTCTTC. It yields the protein CASSSHYTSGGVDEQFF. The chain uses TRBV11-2 and TRBJ2-1; 13 bases fit TRBD2. Losses at the gene ends were 4 bases for V and 8 bases for J; bases not matched to a gene: 11. The germline gives CDR1 SGHAT, CDR2 FQNNGV. This CDR3 is built from 17 residues.